These 26 T cell receptor beta chains were sequenced from one sample in a study of early T cells in non-severe SARS-CoV-2 infection. TCRdb passed the 5' RACE reads through MiXCR, listing each CDR3 protein once. The sample records about 35,000 distinct CDR3 sequences, 5.5% to 7% being singletons. The sequencing used whole blood, collected at baseline. Every receptor here comes from an adult who was a healthcare worker with PCR-confirmed SARS-CoV-2 infection or an uninfected control (not recorded which).

This clonotype was counted at least ten times. This chain links TRBV12-3 or TRBV12-4 with TRBJ2-5, with D possibly matching TRBD1 (5 bases). The CDR3 extends over 14 amino acids. Trimming pared 6 bases from V and 1 base from J, leaving 12 bases between. CDR3 bases: TGTGCCAGCAGCTACGACAGCGTCCAAGAGACCCAGTACTTC. Translated, it gives CASSYDSVQETQYF.

The sample holds many counts of this clonotype. The chain joins TRBV6-4 to TRBJ2-3, with 10 bases that match TRBD2. This CDR3 contains 15 residues. The trim removed 3 bases at V and 4 bases at J, leaving 4 bases unmatched. Germline CDR1 is MRHNA and CDR2 is SNTAGT. The CDR3 loop reads CASSEGSGRSDTQYF. CDR3 sequence (DNA): TGTGCCAGCAGTGAGGGTAGCGGGAGGTCAGATACGCAGTATTTT.

This clonotype was counted many times. The chain is built from TRBV4-1 and TRBJ1-4; D gene ambiguous. Germline CDR1 is MGHRA and CDR2 is YSYEKL. The CDR3 loop spans 13 amino acids. Between the trimmed V and J ends, which lost 1 base and 5 bases, there was a span of 5 bases. In nucleotides, the CDR3 is TGCGCCAGCAGCCAAGTGCTGAATGAAAAACTGTTTTTT. Residues: CASSQVLNEKLFF.

The V and J genes are TRBV6-5 and TRBJ2-1; TRBD2 matches at 11 bases. Trimming cost V 6 bases and J 7 bases; bases outside gene matches: 2. From germline, CDR1 is MNHEY and CDR2 SVGAGI. CDR3 length: 13 amino acids. The CDR3 nucleotides read TGTGCCAGCAGAGTAGCGGGAGGGAATGAGCAGTTCTTC. The encoded protein is CASRVAGGNEQFF.

This clonotype was counted only a few times. The chain carries TRBV11-2 and TRBJ2-3; 13 nucleotides align to TRBD2. Germline CDR1 and CDR2: SGHAT and FQNNGV. V lost 5 bases, J lost 6 bases, and 11 bases stayed unmatched. CDR3 size: 17 residues. As DNA, the CDR3 is TGTGCCAGCAGCCCGCGGACTAGCGGGGGCTCCGGGGATACGCAGTATTTT. It yields the protein CASSPRTSGGSGDTQYF.

This clonotype has a single count. This may stem from a read error, because a much larger clone lies one nucleotide away. The J gene is TRBJ1-1, the V gene TRBV29-1, with D possibly TRBD1 on 6 matching bases. Germline assignment: CDR1 SQVTM and CDR2 ANQGSEA. The CDR3 spans 11 residues. The V end lost 5 bases, the J end lost 6 bases, and 10 bases lay between the germline ends. CDR3 protein: CSVKRGSEAFF. CDR3 nucleotide sequence: TGCAGCGTTAAGAGGGGGTCTGAAGCTTTCTTT. Using reference TRBV29-1 and TRBJ1-1 for the parts outside the CDR3, the full variable domain is SAVISQKPSRDICQRGTSLTIQCQVDSQVTMMFWYRQQPGQSLTLIATANQGSEATYESGFVIDKFPISRPNLTFSTLTVSNMSPEDSSIYLCSVKRGSEAFFGQGTRLTVV.

This clonotype was observed at least ten times. The chain couples TRBV3-1 to TRBJ2-1; TRBD1 matches at 10 bases. V lost 1 base and J lost 1; bases outside the gene matches: 1. Germline V lookup: CDR1 LGHDT, CDR2 YNNKEL (reference sequence). The CDR3 is 16 residues long. The CDR3 DNA is TGTGCCAGCAGCCAAGGGGGACAGGGGTCCTACAATGAGCAGTTCTTC. The encoded protein is CASSQGGQGSYNEQFF.

J is TRBJ2-7 and V is TRBV7-2, with no clear D. Trimming removed 2 bases from V and 0 bases from J, with 11 bases in between. The length of the CDR3 is 15 residues. CDR1 is SGHTA, CDR2 FQGNSA, per germline. DNA for the CDR3: TGTGCCAGCAGCTTAAGCCCGGGTAACTCCTACGAGCAGTACTTC. Translating gives CASSLSPGNSYEQYF.

Many counts were recorded for this clonotype. The genes are TRBV9 and TRBJ2-7; TRBD2 matches at 14 bases. Trimming cost V 3 bases and J 3 bases; bases outside gene matches: 2. Germline V lookup: CDR1 SGDLS, CDR2 YYNGEE. The CDR3 contains 15 residues. In DNA form, the CDR3 reads TGTGCCAGCAGCGAGGGGACTAGCGGGAGCTACGAGCAGTACTTC. It translates to CASSEGTSGSYEQYF.

The rearrangement uses TRBV7-2 and TRBJ2-5, with D hard to call. The CDR3 has 14 amino acids. The V gene lost 1 base and the J gene lost 4 bases, with 10 bases spanning the gap. Germline CDR1 reads SGHTA; CDR2 reads FQGNSA. For the CDR3, the DNA is TGTGCCAGCAGCTTAGGAGGTTTAAGAGAGACCCAGTACTTC. Translating gives CASSLGGLRETQYF. The full variable domain, completed using reference TRBV7-2 and TRBJ2-5, is GAGVSQSPSNKVTEKGKDVELRCDPISGHTALYWYRQSLGQGLEFLIYFQGNSAPDKSGLPSDRFSAERTGGSVSTLTIQRTQQEDSAVYLCASSLGGLRETQYFGPGTRLLVL.

The rearrangement links TRBV7-2 to TRBJ1-4, with D perhaps matching TRBD1 (5 bases). Per the germline V gene, CDR1 is SGHTA and CDR2 is FQGNSA. The CDR3 contains 17 residues. V was trimmed by 0 bases and J by 5 bases, leaving 16 bases between them. CDR3 coding DNA: TGTGCCAGCAGCTTAGCGGTGGCAGGGTCCTCAAATGAAAAACTGTTTTTT. This gives the protein CASSLAVAGSSNEKLFF.

This clonotype was seen only a few times. The rearrangement links TRBV29-1 to TRBJ2-7, with D hard to call. Per the germline V gene, CDR1 is SQVTM and CDR2 is ANQGSEA. The CDR3 covers 13 residues. The germline V and J ends were trimmed by 0 bases and 5 bases, with 11 bases remaining between them. CDR3 residues: CSVEEGAPHEQYF. The CDR3 DNA sequence: TGCAGCGTTGAAGAGGGCGCCCCGCACGAGCAGTACTTC.

This clonotype was seen ten or more times. V and J are TRBV5-1 and TRBJ2-7, with a weak D call TRBD2 (6 bases). The V gene lost 2 bases and the J gene lost 6 bases, with 9 bases spanning the gap. In germline, CDR1 is SGHRS, CDR2 YFSETQ. CDR3 size: 12 residues. This chain's CDR3 is CASSFLGGEQYF. The CDR3, as DNA: TGCGCCAGCAGCTTCCTGGGGGGCGAGCAGTACTTC.

This clonotype was found many times. The genes are TRBV12-3 or TRBV12-4 and TRBJ2-7; D not resolved. CDR3 size: 13 residues. V was clipped by 6 bases and J by 4 bases, with 13 bases between them. This CDR3 is CASSKILGYEQYF. The CDR3 DNA follows: TGTGCCAGCAGCAAGATCTTGGGTTACGAGCAGTACTTC.

This clonotype has a count of ten or more. The chain employs TRBV9 and TRBJ2-7; weak D call: TRBD2 (5 bases). V dropped 0 bases and J dropped 3 bases, with 10 bases sitting between them. Germline assignment: CDR1 SGDLS and CDR2 YYNGEE. This CDR3 is built from 14 residues. The CDR3 protein is CASSVGDSVYEQYF. Written as DNA, the CDR3 is TGTGCCAGCAGCGTAGGAGATAGCGTCTACGAGCAGTACTTC.

This clonotype was counted only a few times. CDR3 sequence: CASAFPGLAYEQFF. The CDR3 region has the DNA TGTGCCAGCGCATTCCCGGGACTAGCCTATGAGCAGTTCTTC. The gene calls are TRBV7-2 and TRBJ2-1; 9 nucleotides line up with TRBD2. The CDR3 totals 14 residues. With 8 bases clipped from V and 8 bases from J, the junction kept 10 bases outside the gene matches. In germline, CDR1 is SGHTA, CDR2 FQGNSA.

This clonotype was seen repeatedly, ten times or more. The gene calls are TRBV7-2 and TRBJ1-4, with 11 bases lining up with TRBD1. This CDR3 region has 15 residues. The J segment lost 8 bases and the V segment lost 5 bases, leaving 7 bases of the junction unmatched. Germline CDR1 reads SGHTA; CDR2 reads FQGNSA. CDR3 in amino acids: CASSQQGTGGEKLFF. The CDR3 DNA sequence: TGTGCCAGCAGCCAGCAGGGGACAGGGGGGGAAAAACTGTTTTTT.

This clonotype was seen repeatedly, ten times or more. J is TRBJ1-6 and V is TRBV6-4; 12 bases fit TRBD1. J was trimmed by 9 bases and V by 0 bases; bases with no gene match: 0. The CDR3 has 15 amino acids. From germline, CDR1 is MRHNA and CDR2 SNTAGT. Written as DNA, the CDR3 is TGTGCCAGCAGTGACTCGGGACAGGGGGCTTCACCCCTCCACTTT. Protein product: CASSDSGQGASPLHF.

This clonotype was observed at least ten times. This chain links TRBV19 with TRBJ1-5; 8 nucleotides agree with TRBD1. The junction had 10 bases not matched to a gene; V was cut back by 7 bases and J by 2 bases. CDR1 and CDR2 (germline): LNHDA, SQIVND (reference sequence). The CDR3 covers 16 residues. CDR3 loop: CASMDRVVFGNQPQHF. DNA of the CDR3: TGTGCCAGTATGGACAGGGTGGTATTTGGCAATCAGCCCCAGCATTTT. The whole variable domain, filled in from reference TRBV19 and TRBJ1-5, reads DGGITQSPKYLFRKEGQNVTLSCEQNLNHDAMYWYRQDPGQGLRLIYYSQIVNDFQKGDIAEGYSVSREKKESFPLTVTSAQKNPTAFYLCASMDRVVFGNQPQHFGDGTRLSIL.

This clonotype was counted a few times. J is TRBJ1-1 and V is TRBV6-1, with D uncertain. Trimming took 7 bases from V and 0 from J, leaving 9 bases between them. The CDR3 covers 13 residues. Germline CDR1 reads MNHNS; CDR2 reads SASEGT. The CDR3 loop reads CASIPYLNTEAFF. The CDR3 region has the DNA TGTGCCAGCATCCCGTACCTGAACACTGAAGCTTTCTTT.

This clonotype was counted at least ten times. The conserved closing phenylalanine or tryptophan is absent in this CDR3, likely reflecting a read error. For the CDR3, the DNA is TGTGCCAGCAGTCGCGGGGACAGGGGGCGGGAGACCCAGTACTTA. Its translation: CASSRGDRGRETQYL. The chain combines TRBV6-5 with TRBJ2-5; 12 bases are shared with TRBD1. After removal of 5 bases from V and 5 bases from J, the junction contained 6 bases not matched to a gene. Germline V CDR1 and CDR2: MNHEY, SVGAGI. The CDR3 spans 15 residues.

At least ten counts were recorded for this clonotype. The chain has TRBV4-3 and TRBJ1-2; D is uncertain. The length of the CDR3 is 14 residues. The ends were cut back, 0 bases at V and 2 bases at J, with 7 bases in the middle. The germline CDR1 and CDR2 sequences are LGHNA and YSLEER. This CDR3 is CASSQDLRNYGYTF. The CDR3 nucleotides read TGCGCCAGCAGCCAAGATCTGAGAAACTATGGCTACACCTTC.

The table lists this clonotype with a few counts. V and J are TRBV5-1 and TRBJ2-3; D is unclear. This CDR3 contains 14 residues. CDR1 is SGHRS and CDR2 is YFSETQ in the germline V gene. Trimming cost V 4 bases and J 6 bases, with 15 bases left between them. As DNA, the CDR3 is TGCGCCAGCAGCGGCCCCTTGCCCACGGATACGCAGTATTTT. Protein sequence: CASSGPLPTDTQYF. Together with reference TRBV5-1 and TRBJ2-3, the CDR3 gives the full variable domain: KAGVTQTPRYLIKTRGQQVTLSCSPISGHRSVSWYQQTPGQGLQFLFEYFSETQRNKGNFPGRFSGRQFSNSRSEMNVSTLELGDSALYLCASSGPLPTDTQYFGPGTRLTVL.

In this sample, this clonotype turned up many times. The rearrangement links TRBV12-3 or TRBV12-4 to TRBJ2-1; TRBD2 matches at 12 bases. The CDR3 length is 17 residues. Trimming took 7 bases from V and 0 from J; bases not matched to a gene: 7. The CDR3 DNA reads TGTGCCAGCACTCGGACTAGCGGGGCGAGCTCCTACAATGAGCAGTTCTTC. Protein sequence: CASTRTSGASSYNEQFF.

There are many counts of this clonotype. V gene TRBV6-2 or TRBV6-3 combines with J gene TRBJ2-1; weak D call: TRBD1 (5 bases). V lost 6 bases to trimming and J lost 2 bases, with 17 bases between them. CDR1 is MNHEY, CDR2 SVGEGT, per germline. This CDR3 spans 16 amino acids. CDR3 DNA sequence: TGTGCCAGCAGCCCTACCAGGGTCAAACCCTACAATGAGCAGTTCTTC. Residues: CASSPTRVKPYNEQFF.

This chain joins TRBV7-6 and TRBJ2-7, with D perhaps given as TRBD1 or TRBD2 (5 bases each). Deletions cut 5 bases from V and 3 bases from J, with 23 bases between. This CDR3 has 17 residues. CDR1 SGHVS and CDR2 FNYEAQ come from the germline V gene. The CDR3 sequence: CASSPREGPDYRYEQYF. Written as DNA, the CDR3 is TGTGCCAGCAGCCCTCGCGAGGGGCCCGACTACCGCTACGAGCAGTACTTC.